The 5 T cell receptor beta chains presented below share a single source sample, sequenced in a study of cytomegalovirus exposure and HLA in healthy donors. The data were produced by immunoSEQ multiplex PCR, yet TCRdb's version contains in-frame clones alone and is incomplete. This sample has roughly 150,000 clones, with approximately 84% found just once. Sequenced material: PBMCs. The receptor source for this set is a man aged 25-40 years in good health and CMV-seropositive.

The CDR3, as DNA: TGTGCCAGCAGCAGGGACAGGGGCACCTACAATGAGCAGTTCTTC. The encoded protein is CASSRDRGTYNEQFF. The rearrangement links TRBV7-6 to TRBJ2-1, with 10 bases fitting TRBD1. Germline CDR1 reads SGHVS; CDR2 reads FNYEAQ. This CDR3 has 15 residues. J gave up 2 bases and V 5 bases, and 3 bases lay outside the gene matches.

This clone showed up just a few times. Other DNA sequences in this specimen translate into the identical CDR3. J is TRBJ1-5 and V is TRBV18, with TRBD1 as a possible D gene (6 bases). There are 13 residues in the CDR3. Germline-derived CDR1 and CDR2 are KGHSH and LQKENI. Trimming cost V 6 bases and J 5 bases, with 11 bases left between them. The CDR3, as DNA: TGTGCCAGCTCGCAGACAGGAGATCAGCCCCAGCATTTT. Its translation: CASSQTGDQPQHF.

CDR3 sequence reads: CASSSRPQAGTEAFF. CDR3 in DNA: TGTGCCAGCAGCTCCCGCCCACAGGCCGGCACTGAAGCTTTCTTT. The chain recombines TRBV9 with TRBJ1-1; D perhaps matches TRBD1 (5 bases). Germline CDR1 reads SGDLS; CDR2 reads YYNGEE. V lost 4 bases to trimming and J lost 4 bases, with 17 bases between them. The CDR3 loop spans 15 amino acids.

The chain is built from TRBV21-1 and TRBJ1-2; TRBD1 is the table's D call and was not checked against the DNA. TRBV21-1 is reported as a pseudogene. The CDR3 has 14 residues. The chain's CDR3 is CASRERTAEYGYTF. DNA for the CDR3: TGTGCCAGCAGGGAGCGGACAGCAGAATATGGCTACACCTTC.

This clone has just a few counts. The rearrangement links TRBV9 to TRBJ1-5; D not resolved. Trimming took 0 bases from V and 4 from J, leaving 14 bases between them. The CDR3 totals 16 residues. Germline CDR1 reads SGDLS; CDR2 reads YYNGEE. The CDR3 is CASSVGPVTGNQPQHF. In DNA form, the CDR3 reads TGTGCCAGCAGCGTAGGTCCGGTGACGGGGAATCAGCCCCAGCATTTT. Filled out from reference TRBV9 and TRBJ1-5, the complete variable domain reads DSGVTQTPKHLITATGQRVTLRCSPRSGDLSVYWYQQSLDQGLQFLIQYYNGEERAKGNILERFSAQQFPDLHSELNLSSLELGDSALYFCASSVGPVTGNQPQHFGDGTRLSIL.